Listed below are T cell receptor beta chains from one sample, sequenced in a study of siplizumab effects on memory and regulatory T cells. Only in-frame clones appear in the TCRdb table, and some are missing; sequencing was by immunoSEQ multiplex PCR. Of approximately 82,000 clones listed, over 80% were seen once; the top ten hold approximately 1.4%. Sequenced: Tregs sorted from blood. The receptors stem from a human donor in good health. Each CDR3 is given with its conserved first and last residue. D genes are given only for firm matches. Expanded clones are given a class, and other clones once, few, many or no size at all.

TGTGCCAGCAGCAACATAGACCTAGGACTGCAGACCCAGTACTTC	CASSNIDLGLQTQYF	15	once	TRBJ2-5	TRBV11-2	-
TGTGCCAGCAGTGGTTGGGGGGATGAAAAACTGTTTTTT	CASSGWGDEKLFF	13	-	TRBJ1-4	TRBV6-5	-
TGTGCCAGCCCCGGGAGTCTCCAGAAGTTCTACACTGAAGCTTTCTTT	CASPGSLQKFYTEAFF	16	-	TRBJ1-1	TRBV7-7	-
TGCGCCAGCAGCTTGGAGTCCGGGGGAGGGGATACGCAGTATTTT	CASSLESGGGDTQYF	15	-	TRBJ2-3	TRBV5-1	TRBD2
TGTGCCAGCAGCTTAGAGCCGACGCATGGAAACACCATATATTTT	CASSLEPTHGNTIYF	15	-	TRBJ1-3	TRBV7-3	-
TGCGCCAGCAGCCAAGAGCAGGGGGGAAACTATGGCTACACCTTC	CASSQEQGGNYGYTF	15	-	TRBJ1-2	TRBV4-3	TRBD1
TGTGCCAGCAGCTTAGAGCAGGGGTATGAGCAGTTCTTC	CASSLEQGYEQFF	13	-	TRBJ2-1	TRBV7-2	-
TGTGCCAGTATGACAGAGTTACATTATGGCTACACCTTC	CASMTELHYGYTF	13	-	TRBJ1-2	TRBV6-6	-
TGTGCCAGTAGTAGGACTAGCGGGGGGCCGGTTGAGCAGTTCTTC	CASSRTSGGPVEQFF	15	few	TRBJ2-1	TRBV19	TRBD2
TGCGCCAGCAGCCCTGGCGGACTAGCGGGCCTTTCCGAGCAGTACTTC	CASSPGGLAGLSEQYF	16	-	TRBJ2-7	TRBV5-1	TRBD2
TGTGCCAGCAGCTCCTCGACCGCCTCCCCGGTCTACGAGCAGTACTTC	CASSSSTASPVYEQYF	16	-	TRBJ2-7	TRBV11-2	-
TGTGCCAGCGGAATCCGGGGCGCCGGCTACACCTTC	CASGIRGAGYTF	12	-	TRBJ1-2	TRBV2	-
TGTGCCAGCAGTGGGGGGCCAAGGCTCCTCCACTTT	CASSGGPRLLHF	12	once	TRBJ1-6	TRBV6-1	-
TGTGCCAGCAGCCCAGGGACGATCTATGGCTACACCTTC	CASSPGTIYGYTF	13	once	TRBJ1-2	TRBV5-5	-
TGCGCCAGCAAGGGAACGAACACTGAAGCTTTCTTT	CASKGTNTEAFF	12	-	TRBJ1-1	TRBV5-1	-
TGCAGCGTTGGGGGGGGAAGGGGCGAGACCCAGTACTTC	CSVGGGRGETQYF	13	few	TRBJ2-5	TRBV29-1	TRBD2
TGTGCCAGCAGCTTAAAAGGGGGACCCCTCCACTTT	CASSLKGGPLHF	12	-	TRBJ1-6	TRBV7-3	-
TGTGCCAGTAGTATTTATCCTAGCGGGGGGCTGAGCTCCTACAATGAGCAGTTCTTC	CASSIYPSGGLSSYNEQFF	19	once	TRBJ2-1	TRBV19	TRBD2
TGTGCCAGTAGTATACAGGGTTCCTACAATGAGCAGTTCTTC	CASSIQGSYNEQFF	14	-	TRBJ2-1	TRBV19	-
TGTGCCAGCAGCTTAGCCGGTCCGGGGACAGGGTACACCGGGGAGCTGTTTTTT	CASSLAGPGTGYTGELFF	18	once	TRBJ2-2	TRBV7-2	TRBD1
TGTGCCAGCAGCTTGGGGACAGGGGTAGAGACCCAGTACTTC	CASSLGTGVETQYF	14	-	TRBJ2-5	TRBV5-4	TRBD1
TGTGCCAGCAGCTTAGGGGCCAACTATGGCTACACCTTC	CASSLGANYGYTF	13	once	TRBJ1-2	TRBV7-2	-
TGTGCCAGTAGTCGCGGGCGGGCCTGGAACACTGAAGCTTTCTTT	CASSRGRAWNTEAFF	15	-	TRBJ1-1	TRBV19	-
TGTGCCAGCAGCAACCAGGCAGGGGGCGGCGGCTACACCTTC	CASSNQAGGGGYTF	14	-	TRBJ1-2	TRBV28	TRBD1
TGCGCCAGCAGCTTCGGACGGGGCACAGATACGCAGTATTTT	CASSFGRGTDTQYF	14	-	TRBJ2-3	TRBV5-1	-
TGTGCCAGCAAAATTGGACAGGGGAACTATGGCTACACCTTC	CASKIGQGNYGYTF	14	-	TRBJ1-2	TRBV28	TRBD1
TGTGCCAGCAGCTTGGGGGACAGGGCTCCTAATGAAAAACTGTTTTTT	CASSLGDRAPNEKLFF	16	-	TRBJ1-4	TRBV5-4	TRBD1